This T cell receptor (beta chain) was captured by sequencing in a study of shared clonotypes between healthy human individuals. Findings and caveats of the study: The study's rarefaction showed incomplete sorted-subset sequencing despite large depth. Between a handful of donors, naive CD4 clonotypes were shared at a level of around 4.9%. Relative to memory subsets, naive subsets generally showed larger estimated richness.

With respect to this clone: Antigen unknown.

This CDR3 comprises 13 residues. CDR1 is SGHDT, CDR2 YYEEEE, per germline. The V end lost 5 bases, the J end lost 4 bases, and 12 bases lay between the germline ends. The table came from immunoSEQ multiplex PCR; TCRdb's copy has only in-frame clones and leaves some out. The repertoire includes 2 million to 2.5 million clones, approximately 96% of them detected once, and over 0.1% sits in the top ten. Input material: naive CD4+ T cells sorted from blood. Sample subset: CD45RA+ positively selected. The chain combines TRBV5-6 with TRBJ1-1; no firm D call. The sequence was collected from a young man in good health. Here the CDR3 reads CASSLVSVTEAFF. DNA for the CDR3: TGTGCCAGCAGTCTTGTAAGTGTCACTGAAGCTTTCTTT.